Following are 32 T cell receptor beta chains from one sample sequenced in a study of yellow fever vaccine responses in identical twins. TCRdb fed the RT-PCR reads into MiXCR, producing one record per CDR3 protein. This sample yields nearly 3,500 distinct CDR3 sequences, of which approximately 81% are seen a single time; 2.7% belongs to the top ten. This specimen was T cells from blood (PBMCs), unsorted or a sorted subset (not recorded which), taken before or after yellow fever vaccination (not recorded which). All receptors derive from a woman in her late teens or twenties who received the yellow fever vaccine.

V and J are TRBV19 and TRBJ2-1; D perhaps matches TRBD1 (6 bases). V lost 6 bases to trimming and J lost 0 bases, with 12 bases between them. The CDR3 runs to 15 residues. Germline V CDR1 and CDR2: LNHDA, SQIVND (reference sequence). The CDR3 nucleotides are TGTGCCAGTAGGATGGACAGAGGCTCCTACAATGAGCAGTTCTTC. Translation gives CASRMDRGSYNEQFF.

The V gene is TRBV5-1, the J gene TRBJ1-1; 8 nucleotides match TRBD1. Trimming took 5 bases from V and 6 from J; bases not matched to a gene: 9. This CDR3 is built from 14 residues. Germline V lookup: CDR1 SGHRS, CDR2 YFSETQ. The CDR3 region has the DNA TGCGCCAGCAGTCTGACAGGGGACCCCCCTGAAGCTTTCTTT. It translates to CASSLTGDPPEAFF.

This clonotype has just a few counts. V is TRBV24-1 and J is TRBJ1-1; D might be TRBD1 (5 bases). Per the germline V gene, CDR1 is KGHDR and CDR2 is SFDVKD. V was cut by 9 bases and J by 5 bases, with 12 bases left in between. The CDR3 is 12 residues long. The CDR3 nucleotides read TGTGCCACCCAGGGAATAGGGACTGAAGCTTTCTTT. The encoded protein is CATQGIGTEAFF.

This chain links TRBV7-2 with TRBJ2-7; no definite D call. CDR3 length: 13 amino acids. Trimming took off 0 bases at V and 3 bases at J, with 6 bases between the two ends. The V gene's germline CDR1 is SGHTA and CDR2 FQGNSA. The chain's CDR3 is CASSLALGYEQYF. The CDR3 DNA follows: TGTGCCAGCAGCTTAGCGCTGGGCTACGAGCAGTACTTC.

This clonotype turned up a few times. In DNA, the CDR3 is TGTGCCAGCACCGACAGGGCTTCCTATAATTCACCCCTCCACTTT. Protein sequence: CASTDRASYNSPLHF. The V and J genes are TRBV6-2 or TRBV6-3 and TRBJ1-6; TRBD1 matches 7 bases. Germline loops: CDR1 MNHEY, CDR2 SVGEGT. V was clipped by 7 bases and J by 1 base; unmatched bases: 4. This CDR3 region has 15 residues.

The CDR3 nucleotides are TGTGCCAGCAGGGGACAGGCAGGGTCCTACGAGCAGTACTTC. Translation: CASRGQAGSYEQYF. The rearrangement joins TRBV12-3 or TRBV12-4 to TRBJ2-7; 8 bases match TRBD1. CDR3 length equals 14 residues. The trim removed 6 bases at V and 1 base at J, leaving 5 bases unmatched.

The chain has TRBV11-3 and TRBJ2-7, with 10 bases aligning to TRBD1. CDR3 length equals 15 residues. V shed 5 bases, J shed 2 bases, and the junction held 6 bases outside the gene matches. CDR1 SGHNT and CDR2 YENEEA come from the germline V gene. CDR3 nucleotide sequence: TGTGCCAGCAGCAAAGGGACAGGGGTACCCTACGAGCAGTACTTC. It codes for CASSKGTGVPYEQYF.

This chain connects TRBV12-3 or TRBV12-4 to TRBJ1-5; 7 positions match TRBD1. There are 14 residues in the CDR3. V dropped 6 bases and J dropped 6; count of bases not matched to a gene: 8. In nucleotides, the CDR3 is TGTGCCAGCAGAGCAGACAGGGCGGGTCAGCCCCAGCATTTT. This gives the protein CASRADRAGQPQHF.

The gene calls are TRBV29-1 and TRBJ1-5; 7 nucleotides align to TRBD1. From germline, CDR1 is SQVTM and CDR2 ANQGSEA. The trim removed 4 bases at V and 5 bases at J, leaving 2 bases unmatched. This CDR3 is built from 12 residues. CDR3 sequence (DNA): TGCAGCGTTGGGACAGGAGATCAGCCCCAGCATTTT. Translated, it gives CSVGTGDQPQHF.

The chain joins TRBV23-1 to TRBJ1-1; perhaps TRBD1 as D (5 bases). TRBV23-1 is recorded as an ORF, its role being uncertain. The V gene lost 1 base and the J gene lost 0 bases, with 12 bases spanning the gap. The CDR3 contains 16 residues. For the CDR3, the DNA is TGCGCCAGCAGTCAATTGGGGGACCGAATGAACACTGAAGCTTTCTTT. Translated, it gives CASSQLGDRMNTEAFF.

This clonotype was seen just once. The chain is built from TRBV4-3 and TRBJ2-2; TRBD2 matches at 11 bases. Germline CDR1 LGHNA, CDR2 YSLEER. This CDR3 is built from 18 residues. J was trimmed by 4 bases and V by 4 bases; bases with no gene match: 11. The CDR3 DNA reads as TGCGCCAGCAGCCCAATCACTAGCGGGAGTCGTGCCACCGGGGAGCTGTTTTTT. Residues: CASSPITSGSRATGELFF.

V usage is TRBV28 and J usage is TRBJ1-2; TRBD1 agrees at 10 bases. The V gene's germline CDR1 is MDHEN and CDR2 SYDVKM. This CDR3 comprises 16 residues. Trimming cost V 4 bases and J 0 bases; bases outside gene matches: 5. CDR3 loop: CASSWGQGPTNYGYTF. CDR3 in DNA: TGTGCCAGCAGTTGGGGACAGGGGCCCACTAACTATGGCTACACCTTC.

Here the CDR3 reads CASKVDSSYEQYF. CDR3 sequence (DNA): TGTGCCAGCAAAGTGGACAGCTCCTACGAGCAGTACTTC. V usage is TRBV2 and J usage is TRBJ2-7; a weak D match, TRBD1 (6 bases). The CDR3 extends over 13 amino acids. Germline V gene sequence: CDR1 SNHLY, CDR2 FYNNEI. Deletions cut 7 bases from V and 0 bases from J, with 10 bases between.

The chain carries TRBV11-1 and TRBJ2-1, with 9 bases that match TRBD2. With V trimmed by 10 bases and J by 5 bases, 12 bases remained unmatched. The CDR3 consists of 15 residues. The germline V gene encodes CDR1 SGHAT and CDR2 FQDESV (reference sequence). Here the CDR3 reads CATSVAGEIHNEQFF. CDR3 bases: TGTGCCACCTCGGTAGCGGGAGAAATACACAATGAGCAGTTCTTC.

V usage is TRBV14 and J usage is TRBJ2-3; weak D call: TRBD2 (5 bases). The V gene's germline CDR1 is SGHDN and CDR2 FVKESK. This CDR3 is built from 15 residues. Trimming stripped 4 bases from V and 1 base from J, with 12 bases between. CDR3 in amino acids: CASSRPLGGTDTQYF. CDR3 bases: TGTGCCAGCAGCCGCCCTCTCGGGGGCACAGATACGCAGTATTTT.

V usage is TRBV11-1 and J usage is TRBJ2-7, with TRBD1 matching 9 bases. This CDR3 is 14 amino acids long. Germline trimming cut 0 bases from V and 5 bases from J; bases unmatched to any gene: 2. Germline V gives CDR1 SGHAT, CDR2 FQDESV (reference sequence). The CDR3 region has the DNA TGTGCCAGCAGCTTAGCCGGGACAGGGAACGAGCAGTACTTC. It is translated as CASSLAGTGNEQYF. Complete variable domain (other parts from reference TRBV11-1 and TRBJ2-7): EAEVAQSPRYKITEKSQAVAFWCDPISGHATLYWYRQILGQGPELLVQFQDESVVDDSQLPKDRFSAERLKGVDSTLKIQPAELGDSAMYLCASSLAGTGNEQYFGPGTRLTVT.

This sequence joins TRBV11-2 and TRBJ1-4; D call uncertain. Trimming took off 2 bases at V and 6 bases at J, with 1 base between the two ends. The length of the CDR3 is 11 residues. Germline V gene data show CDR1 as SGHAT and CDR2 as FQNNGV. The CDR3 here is CASSLYEKLFF. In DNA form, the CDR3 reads TGTGCCAGCAGCTTATATGAAAAACTGTTTTTT.

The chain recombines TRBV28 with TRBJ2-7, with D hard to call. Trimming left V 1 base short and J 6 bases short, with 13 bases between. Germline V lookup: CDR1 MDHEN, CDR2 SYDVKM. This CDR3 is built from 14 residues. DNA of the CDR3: TGTGCCAGCAGTTTATCGGGTTTAACCAGCGAGCAGTACTTC. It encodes CASSLSGLTSEQYF.

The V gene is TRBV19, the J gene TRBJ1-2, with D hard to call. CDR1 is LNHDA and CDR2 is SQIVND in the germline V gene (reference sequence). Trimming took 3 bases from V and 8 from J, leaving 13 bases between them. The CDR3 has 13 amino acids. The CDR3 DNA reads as TGTGCCAGTAGTATGCCTCAGGTTGGAGGCTACACCTTC. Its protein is CASSMPQVGGYTF.

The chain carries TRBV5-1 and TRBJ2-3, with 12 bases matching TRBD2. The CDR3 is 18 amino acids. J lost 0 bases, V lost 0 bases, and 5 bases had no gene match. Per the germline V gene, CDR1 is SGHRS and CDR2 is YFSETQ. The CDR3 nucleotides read TGCGCCAGCAGCTTGGCGCTAGCGGGGGGGCCTAGCACAGATACGCAGTATTTT. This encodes CASSLALAGGPSTDTQYF.

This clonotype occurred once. CDR3: CSVETRPYEQYF. CDR3 sequence (DNA): TGCAGCGTTGAAACCCGGCCGTACGAGCAGTACTTC. The genes are TRBV29-1 and TRBJ2-7; D remains unclear. The ends were cut back, 2 bases at V and 4 bases at J, with 9 bases in the middle. The CDR3 contains 12 residues. Germline lookup yields CDR1 SQVTM and CDR2 ANQGSEA.

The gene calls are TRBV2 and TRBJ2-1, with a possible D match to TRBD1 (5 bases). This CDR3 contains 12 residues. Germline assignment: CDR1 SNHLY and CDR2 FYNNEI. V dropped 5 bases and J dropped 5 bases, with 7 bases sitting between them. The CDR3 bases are TGTGCCAGCAGTCGACAGAACAATGAGCAGTTCTTC. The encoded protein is CASSRQNNEQFF.

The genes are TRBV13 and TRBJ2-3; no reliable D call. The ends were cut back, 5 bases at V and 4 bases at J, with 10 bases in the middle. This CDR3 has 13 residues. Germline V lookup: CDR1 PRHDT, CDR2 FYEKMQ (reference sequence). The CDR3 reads CASSEIGSDTQYF. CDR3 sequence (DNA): TGTGCCAGCAGCGAGATTGGGTCAGATACGCAGTATTTT. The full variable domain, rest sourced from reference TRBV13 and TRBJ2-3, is AAGVIQSPRHLIKEKRETATLKCYPIPRHDTVYWYQQGPGQDPQFLISFYEKMQSDKGSIPDRFSAQQFSDYHSELNMSSLELGDSALYFCASSEIGSDTQYFGPGTRLTVL.

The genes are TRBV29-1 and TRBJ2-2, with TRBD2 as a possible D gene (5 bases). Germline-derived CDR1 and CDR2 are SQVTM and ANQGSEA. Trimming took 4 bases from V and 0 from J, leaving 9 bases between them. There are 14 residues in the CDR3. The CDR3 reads CSVVSGANTGELFF. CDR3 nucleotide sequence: TGCAGCGTTGTGTCCGGGGCGAACACCGGGGAGCTGTTTTTT.

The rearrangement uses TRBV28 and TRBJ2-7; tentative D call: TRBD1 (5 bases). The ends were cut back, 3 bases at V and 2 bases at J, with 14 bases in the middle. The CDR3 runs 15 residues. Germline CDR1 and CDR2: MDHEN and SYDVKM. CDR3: CASSFPTQGTYEQYF. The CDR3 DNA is TGTGCCAGCAGTTTCCCCACCCAGGGAACCTACGAGCAGTACTTC. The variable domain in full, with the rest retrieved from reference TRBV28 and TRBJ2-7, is DVKVTQSSRYLVKRTGEKVFLECVQDMDHENMFWYRQDPGLGLRLIYFSYDVKMKEKGDIPEGYSVSREKKERFSLILESASTNQTSMYLCASSFPTQGTYEQYFGPGTRLTVT.

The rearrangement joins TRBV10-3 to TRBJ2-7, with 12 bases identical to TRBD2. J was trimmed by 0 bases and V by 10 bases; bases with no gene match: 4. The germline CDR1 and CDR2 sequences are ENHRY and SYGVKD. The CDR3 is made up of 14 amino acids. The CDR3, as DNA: TGTGCCACAGGACTAGCGGGGCTCTCCTACGAGCAGTACTTC. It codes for CATGLAGLSYEQYF.

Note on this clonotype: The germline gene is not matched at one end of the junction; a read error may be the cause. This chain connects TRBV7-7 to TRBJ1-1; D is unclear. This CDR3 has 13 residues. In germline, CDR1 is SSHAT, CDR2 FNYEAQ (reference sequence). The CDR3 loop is CASSGAPGTEAFF. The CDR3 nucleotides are TGTGCTAGCAGCGGTGCCCCGGGCACTGAAGCTTTCTTT.

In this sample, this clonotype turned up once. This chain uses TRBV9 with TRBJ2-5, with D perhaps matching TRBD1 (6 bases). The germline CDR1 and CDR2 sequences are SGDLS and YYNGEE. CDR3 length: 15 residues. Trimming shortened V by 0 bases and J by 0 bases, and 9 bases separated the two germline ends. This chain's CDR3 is CASSVAGDNQETQYF. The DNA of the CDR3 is TGTGCCAGCAGCGTAGCTGGGGACAACCAAGAGACCCAGTACTTC.

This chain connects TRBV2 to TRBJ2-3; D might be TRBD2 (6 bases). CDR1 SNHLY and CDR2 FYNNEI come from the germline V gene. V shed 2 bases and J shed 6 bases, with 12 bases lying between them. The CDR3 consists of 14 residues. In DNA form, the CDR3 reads TGTGCCAGCAGTGAATTCAGGGAGGTGGATACGCAGTATTTT. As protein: CASSEFREVDTQYF.

The CDR3 DNA reads as TGTGCCATTCGTATGGGACGGCTCAATGAGCAGTTCTTC. This sequence encodes CAIRMGRLNEQFF. The chain employs TRBV10-3 and TRBJ2-1; D tentatively fits TRBD1 or TRBD2 (5 bases each). There are 13 residues in the CDR3. V lost 9 bases, J lost 6 bases, and 15 bases lay in between. Germline values: CDR1 ENHRY, CDR2 SYGVKD.

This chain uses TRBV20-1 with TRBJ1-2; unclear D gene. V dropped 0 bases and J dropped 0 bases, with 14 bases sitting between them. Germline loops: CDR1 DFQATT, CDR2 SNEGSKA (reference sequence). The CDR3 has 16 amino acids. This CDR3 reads CSAREGYRPANYGYTF. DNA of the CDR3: TGCAGTGCTAGAGAGGGGTACCGGCCAGCTAACTATGGCTACACCTTC.

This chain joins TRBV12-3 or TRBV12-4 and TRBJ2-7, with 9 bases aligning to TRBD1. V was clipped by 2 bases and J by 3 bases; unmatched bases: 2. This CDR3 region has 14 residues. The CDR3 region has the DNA TGTGCCAGCAGTTTAAAGGGACAGGGCTACGAGCAGTACTTC. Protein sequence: CASSLKGQGYEQYF.